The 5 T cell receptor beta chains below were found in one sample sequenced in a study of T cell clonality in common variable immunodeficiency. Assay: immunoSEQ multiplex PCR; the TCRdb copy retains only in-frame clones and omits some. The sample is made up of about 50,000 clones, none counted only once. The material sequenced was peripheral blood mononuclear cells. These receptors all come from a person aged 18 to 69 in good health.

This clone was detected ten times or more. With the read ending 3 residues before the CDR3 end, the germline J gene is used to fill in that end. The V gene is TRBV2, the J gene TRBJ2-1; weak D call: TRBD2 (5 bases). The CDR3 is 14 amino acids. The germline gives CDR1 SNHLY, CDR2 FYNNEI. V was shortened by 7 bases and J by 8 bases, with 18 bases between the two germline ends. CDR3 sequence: CASNFGLARDEQFF. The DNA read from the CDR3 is TGTGCCAGCAATTTCGGACTGGCCCGCGATGAG.

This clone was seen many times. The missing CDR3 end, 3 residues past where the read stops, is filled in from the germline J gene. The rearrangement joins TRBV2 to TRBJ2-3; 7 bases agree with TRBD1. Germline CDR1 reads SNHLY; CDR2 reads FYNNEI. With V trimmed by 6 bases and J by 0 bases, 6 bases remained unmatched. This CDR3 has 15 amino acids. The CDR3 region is CASSLQGSSTDTQYF. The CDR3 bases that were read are TGTGCCAGCAGCCTACAGGGGTCTAGCACAGATACG.

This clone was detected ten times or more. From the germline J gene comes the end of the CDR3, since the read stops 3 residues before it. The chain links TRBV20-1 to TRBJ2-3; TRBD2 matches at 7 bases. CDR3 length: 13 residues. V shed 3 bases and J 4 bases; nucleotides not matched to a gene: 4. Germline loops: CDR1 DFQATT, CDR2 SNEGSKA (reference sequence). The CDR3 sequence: CSARSSGPDTQYF. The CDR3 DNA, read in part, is TGCAGTGCTAGGTCTAGCGGTCCAGATACG.

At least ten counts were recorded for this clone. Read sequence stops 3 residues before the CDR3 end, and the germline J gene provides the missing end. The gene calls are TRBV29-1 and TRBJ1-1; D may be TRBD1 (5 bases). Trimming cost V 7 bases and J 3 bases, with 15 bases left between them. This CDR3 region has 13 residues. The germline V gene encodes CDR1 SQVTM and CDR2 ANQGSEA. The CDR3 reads CSELDSLYTEAFF. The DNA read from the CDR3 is TGCAGCGAGTTAGACAGCCTTTACACTGAA.

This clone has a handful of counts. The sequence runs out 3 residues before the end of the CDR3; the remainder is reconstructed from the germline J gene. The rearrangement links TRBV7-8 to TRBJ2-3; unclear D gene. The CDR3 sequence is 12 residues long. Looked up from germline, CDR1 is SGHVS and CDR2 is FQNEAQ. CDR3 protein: CASSSWQETQYF. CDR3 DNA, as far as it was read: TGTGCCAGCAGCTCATGGCAAGAGACG.